This TCR beta chain is drawn from a study of CD8 T cell repertoires and HIV-1 epitope variants. Study-wide context: T cells were stimulated with Twenty-five Gag and Nef peptides separately.

This clone occurred a few times. Its target is unknown. The CDR3 has 13 residues. In germline, CDR1 is MGHRA, CDR2 YSYEKL. With 1 base clipped from V and 6 bases from J, the junction kept 0 bases outside the gene matches. The method was immunoSEQ multiplex PCR; TCRdb's version includes in-frame clones alone and lacks a portion of them. Among 5,000 to 6,500 clones, roughly 65% were seen once, and the ten largest hold approximately 41%. V gene TRBV4-1 combines with J gene TRBJ1-1; the match to TRBD1 covers 9 bases. This TCR was sampled from a male donor with HIV. The sample consisted of cultured CD8+ T cells derived from PBMCs. The CDR3 DNA reads TGCGCCAGCAGCCAAGGGACAGGGGCTGAAGCTTTCTTT. Translated: CASSQGTGAEAFF.